This T cell receptor beta chain comes out of a study of blood T cells in healthy people across ages. Germline assignment: CDR1 LGHNA and CDR2 YNFKEQ. The length of the CDR3 is 16 residues. J was trimmed by 1 base and V by 0 bases; bases with no gene match: 4. For the second PCR, which ran for about 7 to 11 cycles, a sample-barcoded 5' primer and a J-beta primer mix were used. Every cDNA molecule bore a tag from a template-switch adaptor containing 12 random nucleotides. TCRdb ran MiXCR on the 5' RACE reads and lists one entry per CDR3 protein. The data show over 1,500,000 distinct CDR3 sequences, with roughly 52% seen just once and roughly 2.1% held by the top ten.

The sequence was collected from a middle-aged woman in good health. The sample taken for sequencing was blood. The chain recombines TRBV4-2 with TRBJ2-5; 8 bases match TRBD2. In DNA, the CDR3 is TGTGCCAGCAGCCAAGACACCGGGACTAGCCAAGAGACCCAGTACTTC. Amino acid sequence: CASSQDTGTSQETQYF.